Given below is one T cell receptor (beta chain) in context. The sample comes from a study of blood T cell repertoires in COVID-19. Clones were sequenced by immunoSEQ multiplex PCR, and TCRdb holds only the in-frame ones, with some missing. Found here are approximately 68,000 clones, approximately 80% of them singletons; the top ten hold approximately 16%. The CDR3 length is 13 residues. CDR1 is SGHTA, CDR2 FQGTGA, per germline. Between the trimmed V and J ends, which lost 1 base and 13 bases, there was a span of 16 bases. This clonotype was obtained from an elderly man with active COVID-19. Sequences were obtained from peripheral blood. J is TRBJ1-2 and V is TRBV7-3; TRBD1 might be the D (5 bases). This CDR3 is CASSLNPDTPITF. The DNA for the CDR3 is TGTGCCAGCAGCTTAAACCCGGACACCCCAATCACCTTC.